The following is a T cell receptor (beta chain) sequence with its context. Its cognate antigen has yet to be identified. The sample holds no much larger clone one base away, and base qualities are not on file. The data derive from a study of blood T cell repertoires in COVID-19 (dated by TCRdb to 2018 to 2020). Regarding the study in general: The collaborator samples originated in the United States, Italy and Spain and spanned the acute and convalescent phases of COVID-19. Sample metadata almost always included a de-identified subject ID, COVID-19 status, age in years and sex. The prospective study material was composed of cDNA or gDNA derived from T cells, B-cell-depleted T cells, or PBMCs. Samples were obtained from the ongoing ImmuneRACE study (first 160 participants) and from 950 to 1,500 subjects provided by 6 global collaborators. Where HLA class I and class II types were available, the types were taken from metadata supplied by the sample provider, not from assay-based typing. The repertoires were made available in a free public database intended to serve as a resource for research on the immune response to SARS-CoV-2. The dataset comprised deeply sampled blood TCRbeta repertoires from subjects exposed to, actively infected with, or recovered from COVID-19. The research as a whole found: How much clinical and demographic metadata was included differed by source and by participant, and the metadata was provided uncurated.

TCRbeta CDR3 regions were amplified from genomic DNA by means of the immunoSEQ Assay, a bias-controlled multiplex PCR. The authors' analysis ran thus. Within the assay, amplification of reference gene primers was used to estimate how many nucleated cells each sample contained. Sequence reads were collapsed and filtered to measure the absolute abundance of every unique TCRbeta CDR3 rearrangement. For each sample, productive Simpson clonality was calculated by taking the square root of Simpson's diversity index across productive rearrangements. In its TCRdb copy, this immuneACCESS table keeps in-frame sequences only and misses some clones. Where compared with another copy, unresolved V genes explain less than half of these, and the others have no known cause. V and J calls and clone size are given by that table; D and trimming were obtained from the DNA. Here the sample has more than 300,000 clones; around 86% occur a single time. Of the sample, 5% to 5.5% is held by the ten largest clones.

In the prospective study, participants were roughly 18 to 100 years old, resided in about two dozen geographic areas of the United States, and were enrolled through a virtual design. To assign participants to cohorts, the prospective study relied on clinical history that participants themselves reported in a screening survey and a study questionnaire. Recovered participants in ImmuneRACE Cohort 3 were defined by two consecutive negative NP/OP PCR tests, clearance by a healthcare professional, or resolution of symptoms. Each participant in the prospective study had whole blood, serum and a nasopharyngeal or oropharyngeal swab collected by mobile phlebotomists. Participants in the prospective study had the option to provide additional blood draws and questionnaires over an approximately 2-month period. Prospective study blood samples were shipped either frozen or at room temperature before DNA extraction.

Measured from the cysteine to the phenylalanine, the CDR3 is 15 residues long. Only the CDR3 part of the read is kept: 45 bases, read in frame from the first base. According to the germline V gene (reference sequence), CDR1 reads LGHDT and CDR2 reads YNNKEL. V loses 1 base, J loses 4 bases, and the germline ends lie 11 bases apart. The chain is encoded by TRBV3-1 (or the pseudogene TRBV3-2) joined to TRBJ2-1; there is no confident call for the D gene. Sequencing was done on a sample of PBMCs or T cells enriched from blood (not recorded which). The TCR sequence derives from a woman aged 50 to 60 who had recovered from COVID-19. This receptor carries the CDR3 CASSQALVRYNEQFF. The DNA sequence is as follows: TGTGCCAGCAGCCAAGCCCTAGTTCGGTACAATGAGCAGTTCTTC.